The clone carrying this T cell receptor beta chain appeared once. This sample was taken from a study of control samples from healthy donors and cancer patients. CDR1 is SGDLS, CDR2 YYNGEE, per germline. V was clipped by 0 bases and J by 5 bases, with 12 bases between them. This CDR3 comprises 15 residues. Measured with immunoSEQ multiplex PCR; TCRdb has only the in-frame clones, and not every one. This table holds roughly 100,000 clones, about 88% found once. The receptor was isolated from a woman aged 45 to 65 in good health. Source material: blood. The chain carries TRBV9 and TRBJ2-1; D is perhaps TRBD1 (5 bases). In DNA, the CDR3 is TGTGCCAGCAGCGTAGGGGGCAGAACTGACAATGAGCAGTTCTTC. Protein product: CASSVGGRTDNEQFF.